Below are 11 T cell receptor beta chains sequenced from a single sample in a study of blood T cell repertoires in COVID-19. Here immunoSEQ multiplex PCR was the method, and the copy in TCRdb shows in-frame clones only, minus some. This sample carries tens of thousands of clones, around 87% of them seen once, and the ten largest clones take approximately 47%. Sequencing used peripheral blood. These receptors were collected from a human donor in a cohort sampled during active COVID-19.

V usage is TRBV4-1 and J usage is TRBJ2-5; D possibly corresponds to TRBD2 (7 bases). CDR3 length: 18 amino acids. Germline V gives CDR1 MGHRA, CDR2 YSYEKL. Between the trimmed V and J ends, which lost 3 bases and 2 bases, there was a span of 22 bases. The DNA for the CDR3 is TGCGCCAGCAGCCAGTTAACCCAGGGGCGGGGGAGACAAGAGACCCAGTACTTC. Encoded protein: CASSQLTQGRGRQETQYF.

The rearrangement joins TRBV10-3 to TRBJ2-7; 9 bases map to TRBD1. Germline assignment: CDR1 ENHRY and CDR2 SYGVKD. This CDR3 is 14 amino acids long. Trimming cost V 8 bases and J 5 bases; bases outside gene matches: 10. CDR3 coding DNA: TGTGCCATCGCGGGAAAGGACAGGGGCGACGAGCAGTACTTC. Its protein product is CAIAGKDRGDEQYF.

This clone has only a few counts. The chain recombines TRBV5-6 with TRBJ2-2; no firm D call. This CDR3 region has 15 residues. Germline V gene sequence: CDR1 SGHDT, CDR2 YYEEEE. Trimming took off 1 base at V and 3 bases at J, with 10 bases between the two ends. This CDR3 is CASSLWRKDTGELFF. DNA for the CDR3: TGTGCCAGCAGCTTGTGGCGGAAGGACACCGGGGAGCTGTTTTTT.

The chain uses TRBV7-2 and TRBJ2-5; tentatively, D is TRBD2 (7 bases). V gave up 5 bases and J gave up 7 bases, with 23 bases separating them. CDR1 is SGHTA and CDR2 is FQGNSA in the germline V gene. The CDR3 spans 16 residues. CDR3 bases: TGTGCCAGCAGCCCCGGAGGGGGGGCGGATGGGGGGACCCAGTACTTC. This codes for CASSPGGGADGGTQYF.

The chain has TRBV5-1 and TRBJ2-2; D is ambiguous. V lost 0 bases and J lost 7, with 16 bases in between. In germline, CDR1 is SGHRS, CDR2 YFSETQ. This CDR3 spans 16 amino acids. CDR3 bases: TGCGCCAGCAGCTTGGATTTCTATAGCCCCGGCGGGGAGCTGTTTTTT. Amino acids: CASSLDFYSPGGELFF.

This chain links TRBV28 with TRBJ2-7, with 11 nucleotides matching TRBD1. CDR3 length: 16 residues. V trimming: 8 bases; J trimming: 2 bases; junction bases outside the gene matches: 11. The V gene's germline CDR1 is MDHEN and CDR2 SYDVKM. The CDR3 spells CASSGLGQGGAYEQYF. The CDR3 region has the DNA TGTGCCAGCTCGGGTTTGGGACAGGGGGGAGCCTACGAGCAGTACTTC.

The chain joins TRBV10-1 to TRBJ2-1; 7 nucleotides match TRBD1. V lost 5 bases to trimming and J lost 4 bases; unmatched junction nucleotides: 2. The CDR3 extends over 13 amino acids. Germline CDR1 WNHNN, CDR2 SYGVQD (reference sequence). Here the CDR3 reads CASSPGQYNEQFF. In DNA, the CDR3 is TGCGCCAGCAGTCCGGGACAGTACAATGAGCAGTTCTTC.

The chain is built from TRBV7-9 and TRBJ1-1, with D tentatively TRBD1 (5 bases). The length of the CDR3 is 15 residues. Per the germline V gene, CDR1 is SEHNR and CDR2 is FQNEAQ (reference sequence). V lost 3 bases to trimming and J lost 4 bases, with 15 bases between them. CDR3 sequence: CASSFNRPGITEAFF. The CDR3, as DNA: TGTGCCAGCAGCTTTAACAGGCCAGGGATCACTGAAGCTTTCTTT.

The chain links TRBV7-9 to TRBJ2-2, with a possible D match to TRBD2 (6 bases). Germline assignment: CDR1 SEHNR and CDR2 FQNEAQ (reference sequence). V lost 2 bases and J lost 3, with 7 bases in between. The CDR3 covers 14 residues. This CDR3 reads CASSLWGDTGELFF. CDR3 bases: TGTGCCAGCAGCTTATGGGGGGACACCGGGGAGCTGTTTTTT.

The chain joins TRBV5-4 to TRBJ1-1; 7 positions match TRBD1. Trimming cost V 4 bases and J 9 bases; bases outside gene matches: 12. Per germline, CDR1 SGHNT and CDR2 YYREEE (reference sequence). This CDR3 has 14 amino acids. CDR3 sequence (DNA): TGTGCCAGCAGCCGGGGACAGTCTTCCAAAAAAGCTTTCTTT. Protein product: CASSRGQSSKKAFF. The full variable domain, with the rest looked up from reference TRBV5-4 and TRBJ1-1, is ETGVTQSPTHLIKTRGQQVTLRCSSQSGHNTVSWYQQALGQGPQFIFQYYREEENGRGNFPPRFSGLQFPNYSSELNVNALELDDSALYLCASSRGQSSKKAFFGQGTRLTVV.

V gene TRBV28 combines with J gene TRBJ1-2, with 8 bases fitting TRBD1. The CDR3 covers 14 residues. Germline V gene lookup returns CDR1 MDHEN and CDR2 SYDVKM. The trim removed 7 bases at V and 7 bases at J, leaving 11 bases unmatched. The CDR3 sequence: CASTTGQGRAGYTF. Here the CDR3 DNA reads TGTGCCAGCACTACCGGACAGGGTAGGGCTGGCTACACCTTC.